Listed here are 20 T cell receptor beta chains from one sample, sequenced in a study of PD-L1 blockade in urothelial cancer. Libraries were prepared by immunoSEQ multiplex PCR; TCRdb keeps only in-frame clonotypes and omits some of them. The table lists approximately 110,000 clones, about 85% of them singletons. The sample in question was PBMCs, obtained around atezolizumab (anti-PD-L1) treatment. Source of these receptors: a man aged 45-65 years with urothelial cancer.

This CDR3 is CASRGTDTQYF. CDR3 bases: TGTGCCAGCCGGGGGACGGATACGCAGTATTTT. The rearrangement uses TRBV28 and TRBJ2-3; tentatively, D is TRBD2 (6 bases). Trimming shortened V by 8 bases and J by 6 bases, and 9 bases separated the two germline ends. This CDR3 comprises 11 residues. Germline assignment: CDR1 MDHEN and CDR2 SYDVKM.

The V call is TRBV18, the J call TRBJ1-5, with 9 bases fitting TRBD1. After removal of 8 bases from V and 5 bases from J, the junction contained 4 bases not matched to a gene. The CDR3 runs to 13 residues. CDR1 and CDR2 (germline): KGHSH, LQKENI. CDR3 region: CASGRDRDQPQHF. For the CDR3, the DNA is TGTGCCAGCGGCCGGGACAGGGATCAGCCCCAGCATTTT.

This clone was detected only once. The chain carries TRBV5-1 and TRBJ2-7; TRBD1 might be the D (6 bases). V gave up 3 bases and J gave up 0 bases, with 13 bases separating them. The CDR3 sequence is 15 residues long. CDR1 is SGHRS and CDR2 is YFSETQ in the germline V gene. Written as DNA, the CDR3 is TGCGCCAGCAGCTCCTCCACAGGGCTCTCCTACGAGCAGTACTTC. Protein product: CASSSSTGLSYEQYF.

The V gene is TRBV6-6, the J gene TRBJ2-6; TRBD1 agrees at 7 bases. Trimming removed 6 bases from V and 4 bases from J; junction bases left unmatched: 9. Germline assignment: CDR1 MNHNY and CDR2 SVGAGI (reference sequence). This CDR3 has 16 residues. CDR3 nucleotides: TGTGCCAGCAGAATACAGGGGTTCGCGGGGGCCAACGTCCTGACTTTC. Translated: CASRIQGFAGANVLTF.

The chain carries TRBV7-8 and TRBJ2-5; D is undetermined. Germline CDR1 and CDR2: SGHVS and FQNEAQ. The CDR3 has 14 amino acids. Trimming cost V 3 bases and J 2 bases, with 10 bases left between them. CDR3 protein: CASSFSSRQETQYF. The CDR3, as DNA: TGTGCCAGCAGCTTTTCGTCCAGACAAGAGACCCAGTACTTC.

This clone has just one count. The chain carries TRBV27 and TRBJ1-6; 8 bases are a match to TRBD1. The germline gives CDR1 MNHEY, CDR2 SMNVEV (reference sequence). The CDR3 totals 15 residues. Germline trimming cut 6 bases from V and 8 bases from J; bases unmatched to any gene: 9. This chain's CDR3 is CASSSGTGVYSPLHF. In DNA form, the CDR3 reads TGTGCCAGCAGCTCCGGGACAGGTGTTTATTCACCCCTCCACTTT.

This clone showed up just once. The chain uses TRBV6-5 and TRBJ2-7; TRBD2 agrees at 10 bases. The trim removed 6 bases at V and 3 bases at J, leaving 8 bases unmatched. This CDR3 has 15 amino acids. Per the germline V gene, CDR1 is MNHEY and CDR2 is SVGAGI. The CDR3 loop reads CASRASGRFGYEQYF. For the CDR3, the DNA is TGTGCCAGCAGGGCTAGCGGGAGATTTGGCTACGAGCAGTACTTC.

The CDR3 loop is CASSPRLAGPAYEQYF. CDR3 coding DNA: TGTGCCAGCAGCCCACGACTAGCGGGACCAGCCTACGAGCAGTACTTC. J is TRBJ2-7 and V is TRBV21-1; TRBD2 is the table's D call and was not checked against the DNA. TRBV21-1 represents a pseudogene. There are 16 residues in the CDR3.

This rearrangement joins TRBV5-1 to TRBJ2-3, with 13 bases identical to TRBD2. Germline V CDR1 and CDR2: SGHRS, YFSETQ. J gave up 8 bases and V 3 bases, and 12 bases lay outside the gene matches. The CDR3 has 17 residues. Here the CDR3 reads CASSSRLAGGLGVTQYF. The CDR3 region has the DNA TGCGCCAGCAGCTCCCGACTAGCGGGGGGCCTTGGGGTTACGCAGTATTTT.

The rearrangement joins TRBV28 to TRBJ2-7; 8 bases map to TRBD1. This CDR3 is 15 amino acids long. In germline, CDR1 is MDHEN, CDR2 SYDVKM. V shed 8 bases, J shed 2 bases, and the junction held 11 bases outside the gene matches. The CDR3 DNA is TGTGCCAGCCATCAGGGGGGACAGGTAGCCTACGAGCAGTACTTC. Protein: CASHQGGQVAYEQYF.

In this sample, this clone turned up a few times. V and J are TRBV7-2 and TRBJ1-2, with TRBD1 as a possible D gene (5 bases). The V end lost 7 bases, the J end lost 5 bases, and 11 bases lay between the germline ends. Germline assignment: CDR1 SGHTA and CDR2 FQGNSA. The CDR3 loop spans 12 amino acids. CDR3: CASINSGYGYTF. The CDR3 DNA is TGTGCCAGCATCAACTCAGGGTATGGCTACACCTTC.

The gene calls are TRBV28 and TRBJ2-2, with D perhaps TRBD1 (5 bases). V lost 6 bases, J lost 7 bases, and 15 bases lay in between. CDR1 and CDR2 from the germline V gene are MDHEN and SYDVKM. CDR3 length: 14 amino acids. CDR3 sequence: CASRLQGSGGELFF. In nucleotides, the CDR3 is TGTGCCAGCAGGCTCCAGGGTTCGGGCGGGGAGCTGTTTTTT.

V usage is TRBV30 and J usage is TRBJ1-1, with D perhaps matching TRBD1 (5 bases). The length of the CDR3 is 14 residues. Per the germline V gene, CDR1 is GTSNPN and CDR2 is SVGIG (reference sequence). Between the trimmed V and J ends, which lost 2 bases and 1 base, there was a span of 11 bases. CDR3 DNA sequence: TGTGCCTGGAGTCGACGGGGGACGAACACTGAAGCTTTCTTT. Translated, it gives CAWSRRGTNTEAFF.

The chain links TRBV5-1 to TRBJ2-7; 7 nucleotides align to TRBD2. Germline CDR1 and CDR2: SGHRS and YFSETQ. Losses at the gene ends were 0 bases for V and 4 bases for J; bases not matched to a gene: 7. The CDR3 runs to 15 residues. The CDR3 spells CASSLAGGSGYEQYF. For the CDR3, the DNA is TGCGCCAGCAGCTTGGCGGGCGGGAGCGGTTACGAGCAGTACTTC.

The genes are TRBV18 and TRBJ1-6; no reliable D call. This CDR3 is built from 14 residues. Germline V gene data show CDR1 as KGHSH and CDR2 as LQKENI. V shed 3 bases and J shed 8 bases, with 11 bases lying between them. The CDR3 coding sequence is TGTGCCAGCTCACCTCTTGCAGTGGATTCACCCCTCCACTTT. It encodes CASSPLAVDSPLHF.

This clone was detected once. V usage is TRBV7-2 and J usage is TRBJ2-7; 10 nucleotides align to TRBD1. CDR3 length: 13 amino acids. The junction had 5 bases not matched to a gene; V was cut back by 7 bases and J by 5 bases. The V gene's germline CDR1 is SGHTA and CDR2 FQGNSA. In DNA form, the CDR3 reads TGTGCCAGCACTGGACAGGGGGTCAACGAGCAGTACTTC. Encoded protein: CASTGQGVNEQYF.

The genes are TRBV9 and TRBJ2-3; D might be TRBD2 (6 bases). The CDR3 runs 15 residues. Germline V gives CDR1 SGDLS, CDR2 YYNGEE. V lost 4 bases to trimming and J lost 3 bases, with 15 bases between them. The chain's CDR3 is CASSLSGVGTDTQYF. The CDR3 DNA follows: TGTGCCAGCAGCCTCTCGGGGGTGGGGACAGATACGCAGTATTTT.

The V and J genes are TRBV25-1 and TRBJ1-2; tentative D call: TRBD1 (6 bases). The germline V and J ends were trimmed by 4 bases and 3 bases, with 12 bases remaining between them. The CDR3 length is 14 residues. Germline values: CDR1 MGHDK, CDR2 SYGVNS. The CDR3 is CASSGVYRDYGYTF. CDR3 in DNA: TGTGCCAGCAGTGGCGTGTACAGGGACTATGGCTACACCTTC.

The rearrangement joins TRBV6-6 to TRBJ1-5, with 7 bases fitting TRBD1. The CDR3 length is 14 residues. CDR1 and CDR2 (germline): MNHNY, SVGAGI (reference sequence). The V gene end was trimmed by 4 bases and the J gene end by 4 bases; junction bases not matched to a gene: 4. The CDR3 reads CASSWDSGNQPQHF. CDR3 DNA sequence: TGTGCCAGCAGTTGGGACAGCGGAAATCAGCCCCAGCATTTT.

The J gene is TRBJ2-3, the V gene TRBV28; D perhaps matches TRBD2 (6 bases). The CDR3 is 16 amino acids. CDR1 MDHEN and CDR2 SYDVKM come from the germline V gene. Trimming removed 6 bases from V and 2 bases from J, with 18 bases in between. In DNA form, the CDR3 reads TGTGCCAGCAGCTCTACCTCTACGGGAGACACAGATACGCAGTATTTT. Translation gives CASSSTSTGDTDTQYF.